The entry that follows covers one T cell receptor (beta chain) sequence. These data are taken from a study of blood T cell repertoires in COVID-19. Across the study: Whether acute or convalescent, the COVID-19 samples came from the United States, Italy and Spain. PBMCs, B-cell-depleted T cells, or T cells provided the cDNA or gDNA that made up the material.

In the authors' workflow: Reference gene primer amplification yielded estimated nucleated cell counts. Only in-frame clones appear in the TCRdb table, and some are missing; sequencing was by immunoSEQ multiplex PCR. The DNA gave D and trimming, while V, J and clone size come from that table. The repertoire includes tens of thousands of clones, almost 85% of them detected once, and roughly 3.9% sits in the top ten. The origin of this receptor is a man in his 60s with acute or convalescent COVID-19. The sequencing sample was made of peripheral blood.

The CDR3 DNA sequence: TGTGCCAGTAGTCGACCCGGGACAACGAACACTGAAGCTTTCTTT. Its protein is CASSRPGTTNTEAFF. The chain links TRBV19 to TRBJ1-1, with D possibly being TRBD1 (6 bases). CDR1 LNHDA and CDR2 SQIVND come from the germline V gene (reference sequence). V lost 5 bases and J 1 base, leaving 14 bases between the germline ends. The CDR3 consists of 15 residues. Complete variable domain (other parts from reference TRBV19 and TRBJ1-1): DGGITQSPKYLFRKEGQNVTLSCEQNLNHDAMYWYRQDPGQGLRLIYYSQIVNDFQKGDIAEGYSVSREKKESFPLTVTSAQKNPTAFYLCASSRPGTTNTEAFFGQGTRLTVV.